A selection of T cell receptor beta chains follows, all from one sample in a study of blood T cell repertoires in COVID-19. Some clones are missing from TCRdb's copy, which holds only in-frame ones; the method was immunoSEQ multiplex PCR. The table has tens of thousands of clones, approximately 90% seen once; the top ten hold about 5%. Sample: peripheral blood. The receptors were gathered from a woman in her sixties with active COVID-19. Both conserved end residues are part of each CDR3. D genes are given only for firm matches. Only part of the rows carry a size: once, few, many, or a class if the clone is expanded.

j_gene: TRBJ1-2; v_gene: TRBV3-1/TRBV3-2; abundance: -; d_gene: TRBD1; CDR3nt: TGTGCCAGCAGCCTAGGGACAGGCTTTACTAACTATGGCTACACCTTC; CDR3aa: CASSLGTGFTNYGYTF
j_gene: TRBJ1-4; v_gene: TRBV2; abundance: -; d_gene: -; CDR3nt: TGTGCCAGCAGCCTCCGACAGAATAATGAAAAACTGTTTTTT; CDR3aa: CASSLRQNNEKLFF
j_gene: TRBJ2-1; v_gene: TRBV6-5; abundance: -; d_gene: TRBD2; CDR3nt: TGTGCCACATTCCTTACTTTAGCGGGAGCCCATGAGCAGTTCTTC; CDR3aa: CATFLTLAGAHEQFF
j_gene: TRBJ1-5; v_gene: TRBV28; abundance: -; d_gene: -; CDR3nt: TGTGCCAGCAGTCCCCCAGCCACGACAGGCAATAGCAATCAGCCCCAGCATTTT; CDR3aa: CASSPPATTGNSNQPQHF
j_gene: TRBJ1-1; v_gene: TRBV28; abundance: -; d_gene: TRBD1; CDR3nt: TGTGCCAGCAGTATAACCGGGACAGGGGGGACTGAAGCTTTCTTT; CDR3aa: CASSITGTGGTEAFF
j_gene: TRBJ2-2; v_gene: TRBV5-4; abundance: -; d_gene: -; CDR3nt: TGTGCCAGCAGCTTGGGACAGAGAACCGGGGAGCTGTTTTTT; CDR3aa: CASSLGQRTGELFF
j_gene: TRBJ2-2; v_gene: TRBV10-2; abundance: once; d_gene: TRBD2; CDR3nt: TGCGCCAGCAGACCGGGACTAATGAACACCGGGGAGCTGTTTTTT; CDR3aa: CASRPGLMNTGELFF
j_gene: TRBJ2-7; v_gene: TRBV18; abundance: -; d_gene: TRBD2; CDR3nt: TGTGCCAGCTCACCAGCTAGCGGGAGGGACCACGAGCAGTACTTC; CDR3aa: CASSPASGRDHEQYF
j_gene: TRBJ2-7; v_gene: TRBV5-5; abundance: -; d_gene: -; CDR3nt: TGTGCCAGCAGCTTCGGGCAGGGAACGTACGAGCAGTACTTC; CDR3aa: CASSFGQGTYEQYF
j_gene: TRBJ2-7; v_gene: TRBV4-1; abundance: once; d_gene: -; CDR3nt: TGCGCCAGCAGCCAAGCTGGGGGGAGGAACTACGAGCAGTACTTC; CDR3aa: CASSQAGGRNYEQYF
j_gene: TRBJ1-4; v_gene: TRBV30; abundance: -; d_gene: -; CDR3nt: TGTGCCTGGAGCGATCAGCGAACAATTAATGAAAAACTGTTTTTT; CDR3aa: CAWSDQRTINEKLFF
j_gene: TRBJ2-7; v_gene: TRBV6-5; abundance: -; d_gene: -; CDR3nt: TGTGCCAGCAGCGTAACCGGGATCCGGGAACACGAGCAGTACTTC; CDR3aa: CASSVTGIREHEQYF
j_gene: TRBJ2-1; v_gene: TRBV4-1; abundance: -; d_gene: TRBD2; CDR3nt: TGCGCCAGCAGACGACTAGCGGGTCACAATGAGCAGTTCTTC; CDR3aa: CASRRLAGHNEQFF
j_gene: TRBJ2-3; v_gene: TRBV5-4; abundance: -; d_gene: -; CDR3nt: TGTGCCAGCAGCGTGGAACCTCCGGGGGTTAGCACAGATACGCAGTATTTT; CDR3aa: CASSVEPPGVSTDTQYF
j_gene: TRBJ1-4; v_gene: TRBV3-1/TRBV3-2; abundance: -; d_gene: TRBD1; CDR3nt: TGTGCCACCTCAACAATGACAGGGAGAAATGAAAAACTGTTTTTT; CDR3aa: CATSTMTGRNEKLFF
j_gene: TRBJ1-4; v_gene: TRBV19; abundance: -; d_gene: -; CDR3nt: TGTGCCAGTAGTATATGGACAGATCCGACAACTAATGAAAAACTGTTTTTT; CDR3aa: CASSIWTDPTTNEKLFF
j_gene: TRBJ1-2; v_gene: TRBV21-1; abundance: once; d_gene: -; CDR3nt: TGTGCCAGCAGCAAAGGGCGTCGGGGGGCGGATGGTGGCTACACCTTC; CDR3aa: CASSKGRRGADGGYTF
j_gene: TRBJ2-2; v_gene: TRBV18; abundance: -; d_gene: TRBD2; CDR3nt: TGTGCCAGCTCACCATTGTTGAGCGGGAGAGGAACCGGGGAGCTGTTTTTT; CDR3aa: CASSPLLSGRGTGELFF
j_gene: TRBJ2-7; v_gene: TRBV9; abundance: -; d_gene: -; CDR3nt: TGTGCCAGCAGCGTAGGAGGCGCCTGGTCCTACGAGCAGTACTTC; CDR3aa: CASSVGGAWSYEQYF
j_gene: TRBJ1-1; v_gene: TRBV5-4; abundance: -; d_gene: -; CDR3nt: TGTGCCAGCAGCTTAGGGCCACAGGGAAACACTGAAGCTTTCTTT; CDR3aa: CASSLGPQGNTEAFF
j_gene: TRBJ1-2; v_gene: TRBV30; abundance: -; d_gene: TRBD1; CDR3nt: TGTGCCGGACCCAACGACAGGGCGTATGGCTACACCTTC; CDR3aa: CAGPNDRAYGYTF
j_gene: TRBJ2-7; v_gene: TRBV19; abundance: once; d_gene: TRBD2; CDR3nt: TGTGCCAGTAGTATACAGGCGGGAGAATACGAGCAGTACTTC; CDR3aa: CASSIQAGEYEQYF
j_gene: TRBJ2-3; v_gene: TRBV27; abundance: -; d_gene: -; CDR3nt: TGTGCCAGCAGTTTTACGGACGGAGGACTAGATACGCAGTATTTT; CDR3aa: CASSFTDGGLDTQYF
j_gene: TRBJ2-7; v_gene: TRBV11-2; abundance: -; d_gene: -; CDR3nt: TGTGCCAGCAGCCTACAACGAGGCCCCTACGAGCAGTACTTC; CDR3aa: CASSLQRGPYEQYF
j_gene: TRBJ2-1; v_gene: TRBV6-5; abundance: -; d_gene: TRBD1; CDR3nt: TGTGCCAGCAGTTCGCGACCGGGACAGGCGGGTAATGAGCAGTTCTTC; CDR3aa: CASSSRPGQAGNEQFF
j_gene: TRBJ2-1; v_gene: TRBV2; abundance: -; d_gene: TRBD1; CDR3nt: TGTGCCAGCAGTGTGCGGACAGGGGCCAATGAGCAGTTCTTC; CDR3aa: CASSVRTGANEQFF
j_gene: TRBJ2-1; v_gene: TRBV28; abundance: -; d_gene: TRBD2; CDR3nt: TGTGCCAGCAGTTTTCGGGGGGGCTCCTACAATGAGCAGTTCTTC; CDR3aa: CASSFRGGSYNEQFF
j_gene: TRBJ2-5; v_gene: TRBV18; abundance: -; d_gene: TRBD1; CDR3nt: TGTGCCAGCTCACCACGCAGGACAGGGGGCGAGGGGGAGACCCAGTACTTC; CDR3aa: CASSPRRTGGEGETQYF
j_gene: TRBJ2-1; v_gene: TRBV5-4; abundance: -; d_gene: -; CDR3nt: TGTGCCAGCAGCCCCGGACCGGGGTACGATGAGCAGTTCTTC; CDR3aa: CASSPGPGYDEQFF
j_gene: TRBJ2-7; v_gene: TRBV15; abundance: -; d_gene: -; CDR3nt: TGTGCCACCAGCAGAGAGGGCGCGAAGACCTACGAGCAGTACTTC; CDR3aa: CATSREGAKTYEQYF
j_gene: TRBJ2-1; v_gene: TRBV15; abundance: once; d_gene: -; CDR3nt: TGTGCCACCCGGGTAGCCCTCTCCTACAATGAGCAGTTCTTC; CDR3aa: CATRVALSYNEQFF
j_gene: TRBJ2-3; v_gene: TRBV10-2; abundance: -; d_gene: -; CDR3nt: TGCGCCAGCAGACTAGCAGATACGCAGTATTTT; CDR3aa: CASRLADTQYF
j_gene: TRBJ1-2; v_gene: TRBV6-5; abundance: -; d_gene: TRBD1; CDR3nt: TGTGCCAGCCGACGGACAGGGGAACACTATGGCTACACCTTC; CDR3aa: CASRRTGEHYGYTF
j_gene: TRBJ1-1; v_gene: TRBV10-3; abundance: -; d_gene: TRBD1; CDR3nt: TGTGCCATCAGTGAGCCTAGGACAGGAGGAAGCACTGAAGCTTTCTTT; CDR3aa: CAISEPRTGGSTEAFF
j_gene: TRBJ1-1; v_gene: TRBV25-1; abundance: -; d_gene: TRBD1; CDR3nt: TGTGCCAGCAGTATGGGGACAGGGGGAACTGAAGCTTTCTTT; CDR3aa: CASSMGTGGTEAFF
j_gene: TRBJ2-3; v_gene: TRBV5-1; abundance: -; d_gene: TRBD2; CDR3nt: TGCGCCAGCAGCCCGGGACTAGCGGGTCGGGATACGCAGTATTTT; CDR3aa: CASSPGLAGRDTQYF
j_gene: TRBJ1-4; v_gene: TRBV30; abundance: -; d_gene: -; CDR3nt: TGTGCCTGGACGGCGGTAACTAGAGAAAAACTGTTTTTT; CDR3aa: CAWTAVTREKLFF
j_gene: TRBJ2-3; v_gene: TRBV7-9; abundance: -; d_gene: -; CDR3nt: TGTGCCAGCAGCTTCTCCGGGGAGGATACGCAGTATTTT; CDR3aa: CASSFSGEDTQYF
j_gene: TRBJ2-1; v_gene: TRBV6-1; abundance: -; d_gene: TRBD2; CDR3nt: TGTGCCAGCAGTGAAGCTTGGAGCGGGAGGAGGAATGAGCAGTTCTTC; CDR3aa: CASSEAWSGRRNEQFF
j_gene: TRBJ2-3; v_gene: TRBV6-5; abundance: once; d_gene: -; CDR3nt: TGTGCCAGCAGTCCAAGGACAGCTAGCACAGATACGCAGTATTTT; CDR3aa: CASSPRTASTDTQYF
j_gene: TRBJ2-2; v_gene: TRBV27; abundance: few; d_gene: TRBD2; CDR3nt: TGTGCCAGCAGTTTGAAGGGACTAGCGACGGCCGGGGAGCTGTTTTTT; CDR3aa: CASSLKGLATAGELFF
j_gene: TRBJ1-1; v_gene: TRBV7-2; abundance: -; d_gene: -; CDR3nt: TGTGCCAGCAGCTTAGTCATTAACACTGAAGCTTTCTTT; CDR3aa: CASSLVINTEAFF
j_gene: TRBJ1-1; v_gene: TRBV7-9; abundance: -; d_gene: TRBD1; CDR3nt: TGTGCCAGCAGCTTAAGGGGGCCGGGGACTGAAGCTTTCTTT; CDR3aa: CASSLRGPGTEAFF
j_gene: TRBJ1-2; v_gene: TRBV14; abundance: -; d_gene: TRBD1; CDR3nt: TGTGCCAGCAGCCAAGGTGCAACCACAGGGGTCTATGGCTACACCTTC; CDR3aa: CASSQGATTGVYGYTF
j_gene: TRBJ2-2; v_gene: TRBV6-6; abundance: -; d_gene: -; CDR3nt: TGTGCCAGCAGCCAACGGACTGACACCGGGGAGCTGTTTTTT; CDR3aa: CASSQRTDTGELFF
j_gene: TRBJ1-3; v_gene: TRBV3-1/TRBV3-2; abundance: -; d_gene: -; CDR3nt: TGTGCCAGCAGCCAAGTGGGGGGGAACACCATATATTTT; CDR3aa: CASSQVGGNTIYF
j_gene: TRBJ2-3; v_gene: TRBV5-4; abundance: -; d_gene: TRBD1; CDR3nt: TGTGCCAGCAGCCAAAACAGGGGGGAAGGTGATACGCAGTATTTT; CDR3aa: CASSQNRGEGDTQYF
j_gene: TRBJ1-1; v_gene: TRBV5-4; abundance: -; d_gene: TRBD1; CDR3nt: TGTGCCAGCAGCTTCGGGACAGGGGGCCCAAGGGCTTTCTTT; CDR3aa: CASSFGTGGPRAFF
j_gene: TRBJ1-2; v_gene: TRBV6-1; abundance: once; d_gene: -; CDR3nt: TGTGCCAGCAGTGAAGCCTCCGTCTATGGCTACACCTTC; CDR3aa: CASSEASVYGYTF
j_gene: TRBJ1-1; v_gene: TRBV28; abundance: -; d_gene: TRBD1; CDR3nt: TGTGCCAGCAGTTCTCACGGACAGGGGAACACTGAAGCTTTCTTT; CDR3aa: CASSSHGQGNTEAFF
j_gene: TRBJ2-7; v_gene: TRBV2; abundance: -; d_gene: -; CDR3nt: TGTGCCAGCAGTGGTGGGCCCTACGAGCAGTACTTC; CDR3aa: CASSGGPYEQYF
j_gene: TRBJ1-2; v_gene: TRBV6-5; abundance: once; d_gene: TRBD1; CDR3nt: TGTGCCAGCAGACCCGGGACAGGGCCCTATGGCTACACCTTC; CDR3aa: CASRPGTGPYGYTF
j_gene: TRBJ2-5; v_gene: TRBV14; abundance: -; d_gene: TRBD2; CDR3nt: TGTGCCAGCAGCCGACGGGGGCTAGCGGGAGGAGAGACCCAGTACTTC; CDR3aa: CASSRRGLAGGETQYF
j_gene: TRBJ2-5; v_gene: TRBV28; abundance: -; d_gene: TRBD2; CDR3nt: TGTGCCAGCAGTTCCCGACTAGCGGGCCGGGAGACCCAGTACTTC; CDR3aa: CASSSRLAGRETQYF
j_gene: TRBJ2-1; v_gene: TRBV3-1/TRBV3-2; abundance: -; d_gene: TRBD2; CDR3nt: TGTGCCAGCAGCCCCCTGATAGCGGGGGGTTACAATGAGCAGTTCTTC; CDR3aa: CASSPLIAGGYNEQFF
j_gene: TRBJ1-1; v_gene: TRBV28; abundance: -; d_gene: TRBD1; CDR3nt: TGTGCCAGCAGTCCACCGGGACAGTACACTGAAGCTTTCTTT; CDR3aa: CASSPPGQYTEAFF
j_gene: TRBJ2-7; v_gene: TRBV5-1; abundance: -; d_gene: -; CDR3nt: TGCGCCAGCAGCTTTGTCAACTCCTACGAGCAGTACTTC; CDR3aa: CASSFVNSYEQYF
j_gene: TRBJ2-1; v_gene: TRBV5-5; abundance: once; d_gene: TRBD1; CDR3nt: TGTGCCAGCAGCTCCATTCCGGGACAGGGGGACAATGAGCAGTTCTTC; CDR3aa: CASSSIPGQGDNEQFF
j_gene: TRBJ2-1; v_gene: TRBV28; abundance: -; d_gene: TRBD2; CDR3nt: TGTGCCAGCAGCACTAGCGGGAGGGCTACCTGGTCCTACAATGAGCAGTTCTTC; CDR3aa: CASSTSGRATWSYNEQFF